This T cell receptor (beta chain) was sequenced for a study of T cell repertoires in cytomegalovirus infection (dated by TCRdb to 2018 to 2020). Some background on the complete study: The HLA type of each donor mattered for the analysis, because public TCR beta signatures pointed to carriage of CMV infection along with the matching HLA type.

V was cut back by 1 base and J by 8 bases, leaving a gap of 10 bases between them. CDR1 and CDR2, looked up from the germline V gene, are SGDLS and YYNGEE. From the cysteine up to the phenylalanine, the CDR3 has a length of 13 residues. Solely the CDR3 DNA is kept, with 39 bases framed from the first base. This clonotype was counted at least ten times. There is no known antigen for this receptor. Qualities for individual bases were not recorded, and no much larger clone is one base off. TCRdb names Illumina HiSeq 1500 as the instrument used. TCRdb ran its own pipeline on the public reads, namely fastp trimming at Q25 and MiXCR clone calling, and kept in-frame beta chains. CDR3 protein duplicates are merged, each entry listing the most common genes and DNA. Present in this sample are over 300,000 distinct CDR3 sequences, 15% to 20% of which were seen just once. The ten most abundant clones make up about 12% of the sample.

Results the study describes overall, beyond this receptor: In the ex vivo response, HLA-C-restricted CMV-specific TCR beta clonotypes were dominant, and in two of eight donors the single most frequent clonotype came from this HLA-C-restricted group. In both this cohort and an independent roughly 350-donor cohort, the cumulative frequency of public TCR beta family members distinguished carriers of CMV infection plus the relevant HLA type.

The receptor chain draws on TRBV9 and TRBJ2-1; there is no confident call for the D gene. The TCR originated in a human donor in good health (CMV status not recorded). Some clones in this sample may be carry-over from other donors' samples. The specimen was PBMCs. In nucleotide form, the sequence is TGTGCCAGCAGCGTAAGCCCCCTCGATGAGCAGTTCTTC. Translated, it gives CASSVSPLDEQFF.